The rows below give T cell receptor beta chains drawn from one sample of a study of response to subunit inactivated influenza vaccine. One entry per CDR3 protein results from TCRdb running MiXCR on the RT-PCR reads. This table has over 800,000 distinct CDR3 sequences, around 20% appearing once. Specimen: PBMCs from blood, collected roughly 5 days after vaccination. These receptors were taken from a man in his forties or fifties who received an inactivated influenza vaccine. The CDR3 runs from the conserved cysteine through the conserved F or W. Each record gives: clone size, V gene, D gene, J gene, CDR3 protein, CDR3 DNA. The D gene is left open where the match is weak. Clone size, where shown, is once, few, many, or a class for clones that have expanded.

NA	TRBV11-2	NA	TRBJ2-3	CASSSQGGGTDTQYF	TGTGCCAGCAGCTCCCAGGGGGGCGGCACAGATACGCAGTATTTT
few	TRBV15	NA	TRBJ1-1	CATSRVFDTEAFF	TGTGCCACCAGCAGAGTCTTCGACACTGAAGCTTTCTTT
NA	TRBV5-1	TRBD2	TRBJ2-1	CASSLGSGGSQLNEQFF	TGCGCCAGCAGCTTGGGTAGCGGGGGGTCTCAGCTCAATGAGCAGTTCTTC
NA	TRBV6-6	NA	TRBJ2-1	CASSVGSEQFF	TGTGCCAGCAGCGTAGGGTCTGAGCAGTTCTTC
NA	TRBV5-1	NA	TRBJ2-7	CASSGGSMSSYEQYF	TGCGCCAGCAGCGGGGGGTCGATGAGCTCCTACGAGCAGTACTTC
NA	TRBV6-2/TRBV6-3	NA	TRBJ2-2	CASSYSTGLAGELFF	TGTGCCAGCAGTTACTCGACAGGTTTAGCCGGGGAGCTGTTTTTT
NA	TRBV12-3/TRBV12-4	NA	TRBJ1-2	CASSFRQEEYYGYTF	TGTGCCAGCAGTTTTAGACAAGAGGAATACTATGGCTACACCTTC
NA	TRBV15	TRBD1	TRBJ2-7	CATTRDRGTYEQYF	TGTGCCACCACCCGGGACAGGGGTACCTACGAGCAGTACTTC
few	TRBV25-1	NA	TRBJ2-4	CASMAGWNNIQYF	TGTGCCAGCATGGCGGGCTGGAATAACATTCAGTACTTC
NA	TRBV2	NA	TRBJ2-1	CASLMGFYNEQFF	TGTGCCAGCCTAATGGGGTTCTACAATGAGCAGTTCTTC
NA	TRBV11-2	NA	TRBJ2-1	CASSLSGFADEQFF	TGTGCCAGCAGCTTATCCGGGTTCGCCGATGAGCAGTTCTTC
NA	TRBV10-3	NA	TRBJ2-7	CAISEGSGGQYF	TGTGCCATCAGTGAGGGGAGTGGTGGGCAGTACTTC
few	TRBV28	NA	TRBJ1-1	CASRRPDTPATEAFF	TGTGCCAGCAGACGCCCTGACACTCCGGCCACTGAAGCTTTCTTT
many	TRBV29-1	NA	TRBJ2-3	CSVELGPTQYF	TGCAGCGTTGAATTGGGGCCTACGCAGTATTTT
few	TRBV6-4	TRBD2	TRBJ2-3	CASSVDLAGSDTQYF	TGTGCCAGCAGTGTTGACCTAGCGGGATCAGATACGCAGTATTTT
NA	TRBV10-3	NA	TRBJ1-1	CAISLTGDNTEAFF	TGTGCCATCAGCTTGACAGGTGACAACACTGAAGCTTTCTTT
NA	TRBV7-2	NA	TRBJ1-2	CASSLRIPPSGDGYTF	TGTGCCAGCAGCCTACGGATACCTCCTTCAGGGGATGGCTACACCTTC
NA	TRBV5-1	NA	TRBJ2-3	CASHPGGASDTQYF	TGCGCCAGCCATCCGGGGGGCGCCTCAGATACGCAGTATTTT
NA	TRBV3-1	NA	TRBJ2-1	CASSPPGRYNEQFF	TGTGCCAGCAGCCCTCCGGGACGATACAATGAGCAGTTCTTC
NA	TRBV20-1	NA	TRBJ2-7	CSADTTWGTPYEQYF	TGCAGTGCGGACACGACGTGGGGGACGCCCTACGAGCAGTACTTC
NA	TRBV7-2	NA	TRBJ2-5	CASSLISLETQYF	TGTGCCAGCAGCTTAATTAGCCTTGAGACCCAGTACTTC
NA	TRBV2	TRBD1	TRBJ2-4	CASRLTGRNIQYF	TGTGCCAGCAGATTGACAGGGAGAAACATTCAGTACTTC